These 26 T cell receptor beta chains were all obtained from the same sample, sequenced in a study of shared clonotypes between healthy human individuals. Some clones are missing from TCRdb's copy, which holds only in-frame ones; the method was immunoSEQ multiplex PCR. The table has around 2.1 million clones, roughly 95% seen once. The sequenced sample was naive CD4+ T cells sorted from blood. This sample's subset: CD45RA+ positively selected. The receptors shown here come from a man between 18 and 35 years old in good health.

The chain combines TRBV4-2 with TRBJ2-3; D might be TRBD2 (5 bases). Trimming cost V 0 bases and J 0 bases, with 16 bases left between them. The CDR3 runs to 18 residues. Germline CDR1 and CDR2: LGHNA and YNFKEQ. The CDR3 spells CASSQDLGGYSSTDTQYF. As DNA, the CDR3 is TGTGCCAGCAGCCAAGATCTCGGCGGGTACTCAAGCACAGATACGCAGTATTTT.

V is TRBV11-2 and J is TRBJ1-1; unclear D gene. V was shortened by 2 bases and J by 4 bases, with 8 bases between the two germline ends. This CDR3 spans 13 amino acids. The germline gives CDR1 SGHAT, CDR2 FQNNGV. The CDR3 region has the DNA TGTGCCAGCAGCTTAAGTGTCTCCACTGAAGCTTTCTTT. Translating it yields CASSLSVSTEAFF.

The CDR3 spells CATSTGAYNSPLHF. CDR3 nucleotide sequence: TGTGCCACCTCGACAGGGGCGTATAATTCACCCCTCCACTTT. This sequence joins TRBV6-5 and TRBJ1-6; 8 bases agree with TRBD1. Germline values: CDR1 MNHEY, CDR2 SVGAGI. This CDR3 is 14 amino acids long. V lost 10 bases and J lost 4; bases outside the gene matches: 6.

The chain combines TRBV30 with TRBJ1-5; D call uncertain. Trimming cost V 2 bases and J 10 bases, with 12 bases left between them. This CDR3 comprises 12 residues. Germline V gene data show CDR1 as GTSNPN and CDR2 as SVGIG (reference sequence). In nucleotides, the CDR3 is TGTGCCTGGAGTCCAGAGGGTGAACCCCAGCATTTT. It yields the protein CAWSPEGEPQHF.

The chain is built from TRBV6-5 and TRBJ1-5; no reliable D call. Trimming left V 0 bases short and J 9 bases short, with 12 bases between. The germline V gene encodes CDR1 MNHEY and CDR2 SVGAGI. This CDR3 has 14 amino acids. The CDR3 sequence is CASSYSGSPWPQHF. The CDR3 region has the DNA TGTGCCAGCAGTTACTCGGGCAGCCCATGGCCCCAGCATTTT.

The chain combines TRBV5-6 with TRBJ1-6; TRBD1 matches 10 bases. The CDR3 contains 16 residues. Trimming cost V 0 bases and J 10 bases; bases outside gene matches: 7. The V gene's germline CDR1 is SGHDT and CDR2 YYEEEE. CDR3 sequence reads: CASSLVGTGVQSPLHF. Here the CDR3 DNA reads TGTGCCAGCAGCTTGGTGGGGACAGGGGTTCAGTCACCCCTCCACTTT.

The gene calls are TRBV5-4 and TRBJ2-1; 7 nucleotides match TRBD1. CDR3 size: 15 residues. Germline V CDR1 and CDR2: SGHNT, YYREEE (reference sequence). V lost 3 bases and J lost 7; bases outside the gene matches: 10. CDR3: CASSSTGKNGNEQFF. The CDR3 DNA sequence: TGTGCCAGCAGCTCGACAGGGAAAAACGGGAATGAGCAGTTCTTC.

The gene calls are TRBV15 and TRBJ1-5; D not resolved. Trimming cost V 3 bases and J 1 base, with 7 bases left between them. Germline CDR1 is LNHNV and CDR2 is YYDKDF (reference sequence). This CDR3 is 14 amino acids long. CDR3 in amino acids: CATSRETSNQPQHF. The CDR3 region has the DNA TGTGCCACCAGCAGGGAGACGAGCAATCAGCCCCAGCATTTT. The full variable domain, completed using reference TRBV15 and TRBJ1-5, is DAMVIQNPRYQVTQFGKPVTLSCSQTLNHNVMYWYQQKSSQAPKLLFHYYDKDFNNEADTPDNFQSRRPNTSFCFLDIRSPGLGDTAMYLCATSRETSNQPQHFGDGTRLSIL.

Here the CDR3 reads CASSLVLGTYEQYF. DNA of the CDR3: TGTGCCAGCAGTTTGGTCCTCGGTACCTACGAGCAGTACTTC. The rearrangement uses TRBV6-5 and TRBJ2-7, with unresolved D. The CDR3 loop spans 14 amino acids. Germline assignment: CDR1 MNHEY and CDR2 SVGAGI. Trimming stripped 4 bases from V and 2 bases from J, with 12 bases between.

With respect to this clone: This CDR3 is also generated by other DNA sequences in the sample. The V and J genes are TRBV2 and TRBJ1-5; no clear D gene. CDR3 length equals 13 residues. Trimming left V 5 bases short and J 4 bases short, with 9 bases between. Germline assignment: CDR1 SNHLY and CDR2 FYNNEI. CDR3 nucleotide sequence: TGTGCCAGCAGTCCTGGGATAAATCAGCCCCAGCATTTT. Amino acids: CASSPGINQPQHF.

The chain employs TRBV11-2 and TRBJ1-2, with D possibly TRBD1 on 5 matching bases. Germline V lookup: CDR1 SGHAT, CDR2 FQNNGV. The V end was cut by 3 bases, the J end by 4 bases, with 12 bases between. The CDR3 loop spans 14 amino acids. The DNA of the CDR3 is TGTGCCAGCAGCTTCCGGGACGCGTTCTATGGCTACACCTTC. This sequence encodes CASSFRDAFYGYTF.

The rearrangement uses TRBV5-4 and TRBJ2-5; D is ambiguous. From germline, CDR1 is SGHNT and CDR2 YYREEE (reference sequence). This CDR3 region has 15 residues. The V end lost 0 bases, the J end lost 9 bases, and 18 bases lay between the germline ends. CDR3 sequence reads: CASSLGGTGRLAQYF. DNA for the CDR3: TGTGCCAGCAGCTTGGGGGGAACGGGTCGCTTGGCCCAGTACTTC.

The chain employs TRBV19 and TRBJ1-5; 9 nucleotides align to TRBD1. The J segment lost 2 bases and the V segment lost 6 bases, leaving 5 bases of the junction unmatched. This CDR3 is built from 15 residues. CDR1 and CDR2 from the germline V gene are LNHDA and SQIVND (reference sequence). DNA for the CDR3: TGTGCCAGTAGCCCCCGGGACAGGGGCAATCAGCCCCAGCATTTT. Amino acid sequence: CASSPRDRGNQPQHF.

The chain employs TRBV12-5 and TRBJ2-1; 8 nucleotides line up with TRBD2. The CDR3 consists of 16 residues. J was trimmed by 9 bases and V by 0 bases; bases with no gene match: 10. The germline V gene has CDR1 LGHNT and CDR2 FRNRAP. The CDR3 sequence is CASGLVFSGLGSEQFF. The CDR3, as DNA: TGTGCTAGTGGTTTGGTTTTCTCGGGACTAGGAAGTGAGCAGTTCTTC.

The sample holds a few counts of this clone. V usage is TRBV18 and J usage is TRBJ2-7, with D perhaps matching TRBD2 (5 bases). This CDR3 has 14 residues. V shed 3 bases and J shed 4 bases, with 13 bases lying between them. Germline CDR1 is KGHSH and CDR2 is LQKENI. The CDR3 nucleotides are TGTGCCAGCTCACCCCGAGAGGGAAGATACGAGCAGTACTTC. Amino acids: CASSPREGRYEQYF.

The chain combines TRBV25-1 with TRBJ1-6; D is unclear. With 3 bases removed from V and 3 bases from J, the gap between germline ends came to 3 bases. Per the germline V gene, CDR1 is MGHDK and CDR2 is SYGVNS. This CDR3 contains 13 residues. This CDR3 reads CASSDNYNSPLHF. The CDR3 nucleotides are TGTGCCAGCAGTGATAACTATAATTCACCCCTCCACTTT.

This clone was detected once. This rearrangement joins TRBV5-4 to TRBJ2-2; D is ambiguous. This CDR3 spans 15 amino acids. The germline V gene encodes CDR1 SGHNT and CDR2 YYREEE (reference sequence). V was clipped by 3 bases and J by 1 base, with 10 bases between them. The CDR3 DNA follows: TGTGCCAGCAGCTCGTCAAACTTGAACACCGGGGAGCTGTTTTTT. Protein product: CASSSSNLNTGELFF.

This clone was observed a single time. The rearrangement links TRBV10-1 to TRBJ2-7; 8 bases map to TRBD1. V lost 2 bases to trimming and J lost 3 bases; unmatched junction nucleotides: 6. Germline V gene sequence: CDR1 WNHNN, CDR2 SYGVQD (reference sequence). This CDR3 region has 15 residues. This chain's CDR3 is CASSERGQGNYEQYF. The CDR3 DNA sequence: TGCGCCAGCAGTGAGAGAGGACAGGGTAACTACGAGCAGTACTTC.

The CDR3 nucleotides read TGTGCCAGCTCTCCCAAAGCGGGGCCCACAGATACGCAGTATTTT. The encoded protein is CASSPKAGPTDTQYF. The rearrangement joins TRBV18 to TRBJ2-3; TRBD2 aligns across 7 bases. Germline V gives CDR1 KGHSH, CDR2 LQKENI. The CDR3 sequence is 15 residues long. Unmatched junction bases numbered 8, after V lost 6 bases and J lost 2 bases.

The V and J genes are TRBV6-5 and TRBJ2-3; no clear D gene. V was pared by 8 bases and J by 0 bases, with 9 bases between. The CDR3 consists of 13 residues. Looked up from germline, CDR1 is MNHEY and CDR2 is SVGAGI. The CDR3 protein is CASRVSSTDTQYF. In nucleotides, the CDR3 is TGTGCCAGCCGGGTATCTAGCACAGATACGCAGTATTTT.

The J gene is TRBJ2-3, the V gene TRBV5-1; possibly TRBD1 for D (6 bases). Between the trimmed V and J ends, which lost 5 bases and 5 bases, there was a span of 18 bases. Germline values: CDR1 SGHRS, CDR2 YFSETQ. The CDR3 totals 15 residues. CDR3 DNA sequence: TGCGCCAGCAGTCAGACAGGCACTGGGGGAGATACGCAGTATTTT. It is translated as CASSQTGTGGDTQYF.

This chain joins TRBV7-8 and TRBJ1-1; TRBD1 is a possible D gene (5 bases). The CDR3 extends over 14 amino acids. Trimming took off 5 bases at V and 1 base at J, with 11 bases between the two ends. The germline V gene has CDR1 SGHVS and CDR2 FQNEAQ. CDR3 residues: CASSGETANTEAFF. In DNA form, the CDR3 reads TGTGCCAGCAGCGGGGAGACAGCGAACACTGAAGCTTTCTTT.

The gene calls are TRBV18 and TRBJ2-1; the D gene is possibly TRBD1 (6 bases). Germline CDR1 reads KGHSH; CDR2 reads LQKENI. This CDR3 has 12 amino acids. V was shortened by 1 base and J by 11 bases, with 9 bases between the two germline ends. The CDR3 region has the DNA TGTGCCAGCTCACCACAGGGGGAAAAGCAGTTCTTC. Protein product: CASSPQGEKQFF.

This chain joins TRBV30 and TRBJ2-2; 9 bases match TRBD1. Germline V CDR1 and CDR2: GTSNPN, SVGIG (reference sequence). V shed 7 bases and J 7 bases; nucleotides not matched to a gene: 7. The CDR3 is made up of 13 amino acids. CDR3 region: CAFNRGRGGELFF. DNA of the CDR3: TGTGCCTTCAACAGGGGGCGAGGCGGGGAGCTGTTTTTT. Full variable domain (rest looked up from reference TRBV30 and TRBJ2-2): SQTIHQWPATLVQPVGSPLSLECTVEGTSNPNLYWYRQAAGRGLQLLFYSVGIGQISSEVPQNLSASRPQDRQFILSSKKLLLSDSGFYLCAFNRGRGGELFFGEGSRLTVL.

Remarks on this clone: At the DNA level, this CDR3 is encoded by other sequences in the same sample as well. The CDR3 here is CASSPLPYEQYF. The CDR3 nucleotides are TGTGCCAGCAGTCCTTTACCCTACGAGCAGTACTTC. The chain joins TRBV28 to TRBJ2-7; D is undetermined. The V gene's germline CDR1 is MDHEN and CDR2 SYDVKM. There are 12 residues in the CDR3. V was pared by 5 bases and J by 2 bases, with 7 bases between.

The J gene is TRBJ2-7, the V gene TRBV9; TRBD1 or TRBD2 may be the D gene (6 bases each). Germline CDR1 SGDLS, CDR2 YYNGEE. This CDR3 region has 17 residues. The V gene lost 0 bases and the J gene lost 0 bases, with 16 bases spanning the gap. The CDR3: CASSVGVGGIGSYEQYF. CDR3 bases: TGTGCCAGCAGCGTAGGGGTAGGGGGGATCGGCTCCTACGAGCAGTACTTC.